Sequencing of this T cell receptor beta chain was carried out in a study of cytomegalovirus exposure and HLA in healthy donors. This CDR3 contains 14 residues. Germline CDR1 is SGHKS and CDR2 is YYEKEE (reference sequence). V lost 0 bases, J lost 4 bases, and 10 bases lay in between. All donors participated as healthy donors of bone marrow. Study conclusions and caveats: Indistinguishability led to the exclusion of some V segments, TRBV6-2 and TRBV6-3 included. Cytomegalovirus status was reportedly diagnosed by the classifier with high specificity and sensitivity. In an earlier analysis, productive rearrangement rates for most beta V segments clustered near 87% or 30%.

13 Jbeta primers and 60 Vbeta primers were used for the PCR. This table comes from immunoSEQ multiplex PCR, and its TCRdb copy is limited to in-frame clones, with some not included. The profile covers approximately 100,000 clones, with 73% appearing a single time and around 7.7% taken by the ten largest. In regard to this clone: Its matching antigen is unknown.

The V gene is TRBV5-5, the J gene TRBJ2-5, with D possibly matching TRBD1 (7 bases). The specimen was PBMCs. The clonotype originates from a man aged 35 to 55 in good health and CMV-seronegative. CDR3 in DNA: TGTGCCAGCAGCTTGGGGCAGGGGGGAGAGACCCAGTACTTC. Amino acid sequence: CASSLGQGGETQYF.